This T cell receptor (beta chain) came from a study of T-cell memory formation after mild COVID-19. MiXCR, applied by TCRdb to the 5' RACE reads, yields one record per CDR3 protein. The data show 500,000 to 650,000 distinct CDR3 sequences, roughly 20% seen once. This clonotype has just a few counts. Losses at the gene ends were 4 bases for V and 0 bases for J; bases not matched to a gene: 7. This CDR3 is built from 17 residues. The V gene's germline CDR1 is SEHNR and CDR2 FQNEAQ (reference sequence). The sequence derives from an adult woman who had mild COVID-19 (a few samples of this study predate the infection). Cell type and time point are not known. The sequenced sample was PBMCs or a T cell subset sorted from them (not recorded which). The V and J genes are TRBV7-9 and TRBJ2-3; 10 bases match TRBD1. The chain's CDR3 is CASSYPGTGASTDTQYF. CDR3 DNA sequence: TGTGCCAGCAGCTACCCCGGGACAGGGGCGAGCACAGATACGCAGTATTTT.